This paragraph covers one TCR beta chain sequence. Its antigen is still unknown. This record comes from a study of long-term antiretroviral therapy in people with HIV. Study conclusions and caveats: Among HIV repertoires, CDR3 length ranges were narrower than those of controls. The study collected blood between 2004 and 2017, possibly under older ART regimens. Clones expanded before ART dominated the repertoire at all time points.

This CDR3 is 15 amino acids long. Germline loops: CDR1 LNHNV, CDR2 YYDKDF (reference sequence). The ends were cut back, 4 bases at V and 5 bases at J, with 12 bases in the middle. Running of the v3.0 immunoSEQ assay took place at survey level. Repertoires were generated with immunoSEQ multiplex PCR, while TCRdb's copy carries only in-frame clones and drops some. The repertoire holds some 28,000 clones, with 75% to 85% as singletons. Every specimen held between roughly 0.85-10 million cryopreserved PBMC. These were thawed and washed before DNA extraction. The chain recombines TRBV15 with TRBJ2-6; no clear D gene. The sequence derives from a man aged 35 to 55 with HIV. The material was unsorted PBMCs, obtained 0.3 years after starting antiretroviral therapy. The CDR3 loop is CATSITGPRANVLTF. The CDR3 region has the DNA TGTGCCACCAGCATCACCGGGCCAAGGGCCAACGTCCTGACTTTC.